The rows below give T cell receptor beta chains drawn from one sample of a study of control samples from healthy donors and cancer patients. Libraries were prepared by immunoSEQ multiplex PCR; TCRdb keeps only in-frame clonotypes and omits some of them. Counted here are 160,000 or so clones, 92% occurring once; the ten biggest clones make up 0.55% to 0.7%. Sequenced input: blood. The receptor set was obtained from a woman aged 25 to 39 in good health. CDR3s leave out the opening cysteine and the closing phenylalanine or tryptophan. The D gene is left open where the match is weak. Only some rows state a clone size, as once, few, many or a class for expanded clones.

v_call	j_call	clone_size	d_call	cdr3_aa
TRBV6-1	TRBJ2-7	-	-	ASSEIGEEPYEQY
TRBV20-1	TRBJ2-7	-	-	SAREGNEQY
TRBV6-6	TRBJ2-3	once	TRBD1	ASRPGTGYFTDTQY
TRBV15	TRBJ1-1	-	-	ATSRDRTNTEAF
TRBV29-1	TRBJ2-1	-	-	SVVSDNEQF
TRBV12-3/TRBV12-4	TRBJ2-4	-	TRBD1	ASSSGTGIQY
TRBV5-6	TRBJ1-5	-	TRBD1	ASSFSGTGQNQPQH
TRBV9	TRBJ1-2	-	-	ASSPRDTPNYGYT
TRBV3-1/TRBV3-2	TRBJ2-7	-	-	ASSRGRYEQY
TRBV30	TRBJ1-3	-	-	AWSGRGSGNTIY